This is a list of T cell receptor beta chains from one sample in a study of spatial heterogeneity in lung cancer. TCRdb re-analysed the 5' RACE reads in MiXCR, keeping a single row per CDR3 protein. The repertoire holds about 36,000 distinct CDR3 sequences, with 4% to 6% as singletons. Sample: PBMCs, taken at surgery. The receptors were sampled from a female donor with early-stage non-small cell lung cancer. Both conserved end residues are part of each CDR3. Fields, in order: CDR3 protein, J gene, V gene.

CDR3 protein: CASRASTSGSTDEQFF
J gene: TRBJ2-1
V gene: TRBV6-5

CDR3 protein: CASSREQGAGYEQYF
J gene: TRBJ2-7
V gene: TRBV4-3

CDR3 protein: CASSFTSGPDTQYF
J gene: TRBJ2-3
V gene: TRBV7-9

CDR3 protein: CSAGTPLLGQETQYF
J gene: TRBJ2-5
V gene: TRBV20-1

CDR3 protein: CASSLDNSGRPDIQYF
J gene: TRBJ2-4
V gene: TRBV5-1

CDR3 protein: CASSQARGGTQYF
J gene: TRBJ2-5
V gene: TRBV4-3

CDR3 protein: CASSPDFGSYNEQFF
J gene: TRBJ2-1
V gene: TRBV5-1

CDR3 protein: CASSPRITDTQYF
J gene: TRBJ2-3
V gene: TRBV18

CDR3 protein: CASSRRTDGVEQYF
J gene: TRBJ2-7
V gene: TRBV19

CDR3 protein: CASSPRLAGATDTQYF
J gene: TRBJ2-3
V gene: TRBV4-2